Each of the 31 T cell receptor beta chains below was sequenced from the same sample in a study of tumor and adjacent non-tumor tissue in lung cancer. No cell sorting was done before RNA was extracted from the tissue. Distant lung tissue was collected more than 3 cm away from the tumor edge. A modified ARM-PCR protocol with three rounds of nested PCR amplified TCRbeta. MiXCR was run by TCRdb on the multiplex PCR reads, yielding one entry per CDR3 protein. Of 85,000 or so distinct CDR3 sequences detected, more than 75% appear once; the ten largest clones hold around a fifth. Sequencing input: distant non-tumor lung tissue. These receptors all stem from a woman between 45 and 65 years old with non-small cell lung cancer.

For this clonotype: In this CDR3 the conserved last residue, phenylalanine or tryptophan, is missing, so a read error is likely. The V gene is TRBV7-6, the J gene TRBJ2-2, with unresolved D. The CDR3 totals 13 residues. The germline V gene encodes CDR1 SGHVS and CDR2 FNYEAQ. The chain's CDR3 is CDSSFLGTGELFS. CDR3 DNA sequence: TGTGACAGCAGCTTCCTGGGCACCGGGGAGCTGTTTTCT.

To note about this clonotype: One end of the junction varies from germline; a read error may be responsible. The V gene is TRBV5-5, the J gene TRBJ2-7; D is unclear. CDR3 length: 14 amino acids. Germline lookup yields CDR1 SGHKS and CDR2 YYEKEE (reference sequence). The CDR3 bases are TGTGCCCGCAGCTTGGAAGCCTTACCGTACGAGCAGTACTTC. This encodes CARSLEALPYEQYF.

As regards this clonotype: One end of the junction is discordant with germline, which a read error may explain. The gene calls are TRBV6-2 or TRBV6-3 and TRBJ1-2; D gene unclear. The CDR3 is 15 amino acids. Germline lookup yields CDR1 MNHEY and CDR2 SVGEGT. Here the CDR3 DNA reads TGTGCCAGCAATTACGTACGCGGCGAGTCCAATGGTCACACCTTC. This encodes CASNYVRGESNGHTF.

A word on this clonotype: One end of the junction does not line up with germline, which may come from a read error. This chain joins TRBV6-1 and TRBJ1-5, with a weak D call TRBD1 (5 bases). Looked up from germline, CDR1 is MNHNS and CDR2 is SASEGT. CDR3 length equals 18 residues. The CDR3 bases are TGTGCCTGCAGTGAAGCGACCATTAATATCAGGGTTCATCAGCCCCAGCATTTT. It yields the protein CACSEATINIRVHQPQHF.

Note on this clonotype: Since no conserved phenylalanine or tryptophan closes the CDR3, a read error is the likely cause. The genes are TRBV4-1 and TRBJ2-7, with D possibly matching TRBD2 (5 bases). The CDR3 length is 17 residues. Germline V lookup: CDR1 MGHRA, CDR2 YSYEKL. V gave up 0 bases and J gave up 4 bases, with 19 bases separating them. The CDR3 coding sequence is TGCGCCAGCAGCCAAGATAAGTCTAGCTGGAGACAATACGAGCAGTACCTC. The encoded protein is CASSQDKSSWRQYEQYL.

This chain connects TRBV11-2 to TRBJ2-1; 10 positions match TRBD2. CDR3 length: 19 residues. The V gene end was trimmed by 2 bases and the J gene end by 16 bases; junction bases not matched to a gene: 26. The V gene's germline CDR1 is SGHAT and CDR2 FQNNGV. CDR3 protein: CASSLNYLAGAPRWNERFF. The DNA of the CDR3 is TGTGCCAGCAGCTTAAATTATCTAGCGGGAGCTCCCAGGTGGAATGAGCGATTCTTC.

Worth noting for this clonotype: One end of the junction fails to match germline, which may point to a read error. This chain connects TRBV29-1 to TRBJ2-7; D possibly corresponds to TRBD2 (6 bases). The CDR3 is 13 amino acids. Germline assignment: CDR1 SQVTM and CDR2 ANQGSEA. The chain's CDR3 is CRVGDTSWYVQYF. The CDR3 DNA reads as TGCCGCGTTGGGGATACTAGCTGGTACGTGCAGTACTTC.

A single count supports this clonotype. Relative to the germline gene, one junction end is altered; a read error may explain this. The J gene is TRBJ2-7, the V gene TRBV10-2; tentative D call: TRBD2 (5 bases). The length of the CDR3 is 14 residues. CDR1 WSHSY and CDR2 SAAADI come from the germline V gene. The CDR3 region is CASSGEFFSYEQYF. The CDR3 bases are TGCGCCAGCAGTGGGGAGTTTTTCTCCTACGAGCAATACTTC.

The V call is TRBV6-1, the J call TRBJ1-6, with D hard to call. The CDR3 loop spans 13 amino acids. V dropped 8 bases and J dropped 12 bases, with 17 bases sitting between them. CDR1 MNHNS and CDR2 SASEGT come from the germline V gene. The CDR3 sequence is CASSRLSDLPLHF. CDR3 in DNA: TGTGCCAGCTCGAGACTGAGTGATTTACCCCTCCACTTT.

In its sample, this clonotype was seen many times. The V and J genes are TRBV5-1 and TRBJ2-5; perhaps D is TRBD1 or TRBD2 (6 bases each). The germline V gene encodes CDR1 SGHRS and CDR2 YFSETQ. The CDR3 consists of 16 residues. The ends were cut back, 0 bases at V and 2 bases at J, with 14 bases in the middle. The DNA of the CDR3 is TGCGCCAGCAGCTTGGTCACCCGGGGGCCACAAGAGACCCAGTACTTC. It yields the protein CASSLVTRGPQETQYF.

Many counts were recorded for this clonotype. The CDR3 spells CASSSLDRVNTGELFF. The DNA of the CDR3 is TGTGCCAGCAGCAGCTTGGACAGGGTCAACACCGGGGAGCTGTTTTTT. The chain uses TRBV14 and TRBJ2-2; TRBD1 matches at 8 bases. CDR1 is SGHDN and CDR2 is FVKESK in the germline V gene. With V trimmed by 5 bases and J by 2 bases, 7 bases remained unmatched. The CDR3 has 16 residues.

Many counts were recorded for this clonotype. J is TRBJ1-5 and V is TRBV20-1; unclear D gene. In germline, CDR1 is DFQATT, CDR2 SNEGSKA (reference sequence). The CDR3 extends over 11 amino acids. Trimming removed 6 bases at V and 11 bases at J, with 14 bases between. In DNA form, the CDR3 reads TGCAGTGCCCCCTGGATTGGGACCCAGCATTTT. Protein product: CSAPWIGTQHF.

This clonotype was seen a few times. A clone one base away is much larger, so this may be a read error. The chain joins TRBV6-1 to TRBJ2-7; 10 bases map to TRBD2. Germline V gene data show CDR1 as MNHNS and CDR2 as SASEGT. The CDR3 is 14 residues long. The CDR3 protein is CVSSPLAGELEQYF. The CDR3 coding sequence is TGTGTCAGCTCGCCCCTAGCGGGAGAACTCGAGCAGTACTTC.

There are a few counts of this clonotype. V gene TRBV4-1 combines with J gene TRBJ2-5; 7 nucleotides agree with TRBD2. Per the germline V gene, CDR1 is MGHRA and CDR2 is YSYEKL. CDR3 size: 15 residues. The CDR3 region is CANSQAERDVETQYF. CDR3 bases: TGCGCTAACAGCCAAGCGGAGCGGGATGTGGAGACCCAGTACTTC.

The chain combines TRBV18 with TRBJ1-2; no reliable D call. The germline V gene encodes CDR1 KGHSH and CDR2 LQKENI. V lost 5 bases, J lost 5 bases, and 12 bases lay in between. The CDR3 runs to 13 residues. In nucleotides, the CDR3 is TGTGCCAGCTCAGCAAGCAGAAATTATGGCTACACCTTC. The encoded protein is CASSASRNYGYTF.

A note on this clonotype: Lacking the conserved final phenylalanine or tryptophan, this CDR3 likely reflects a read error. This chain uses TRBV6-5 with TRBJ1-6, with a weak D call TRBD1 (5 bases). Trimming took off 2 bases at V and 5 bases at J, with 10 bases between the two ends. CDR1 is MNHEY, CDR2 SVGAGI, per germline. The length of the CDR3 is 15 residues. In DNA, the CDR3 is TGTGCCAGCAGTTACACCATAGGGGATAATTCACCCCTCCACTAT. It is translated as CASSYTIGDNSPLHY.

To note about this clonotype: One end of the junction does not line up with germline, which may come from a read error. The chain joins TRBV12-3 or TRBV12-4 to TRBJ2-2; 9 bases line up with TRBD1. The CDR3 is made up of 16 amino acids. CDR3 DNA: TGTGCCATCAGGCCCCCACAGGGGGCAAACACCGGGGAGCTGTTTTTC. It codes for CAIRPPQGANTGELFF.

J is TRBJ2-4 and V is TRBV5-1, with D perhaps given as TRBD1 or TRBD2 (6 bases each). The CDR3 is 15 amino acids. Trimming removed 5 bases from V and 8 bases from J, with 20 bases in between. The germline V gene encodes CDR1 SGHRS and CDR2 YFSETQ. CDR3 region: CASRFRNREADIQYF. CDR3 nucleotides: TGCGCCAGCAGGTTTCGGAACAGGGAGGCGGACATTCAGTACTTC.

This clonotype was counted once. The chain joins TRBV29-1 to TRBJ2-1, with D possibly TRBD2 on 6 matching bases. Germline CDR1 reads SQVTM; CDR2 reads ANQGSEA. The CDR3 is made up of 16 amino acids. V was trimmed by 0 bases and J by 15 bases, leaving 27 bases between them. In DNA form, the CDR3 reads TGCAGCGTTGAAGATCCCCAGCAGGAGGGTTACAATGAGTGGTTCTTC. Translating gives CSVEDPQQEGYNEWFF.

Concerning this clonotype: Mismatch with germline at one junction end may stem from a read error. The CDR3 here is CAISYSRPSGGYGYTF. The CDR3 nucleotides read TGTGCCATCAGTTACTCGCGTCCGTCAGGGGGCTATGGCTACACCTTC. V and J are TRBV6-6 and TRBJ1-2, with 7 positions matching TRBD1. The CDR3 runs 16 residues. Germline V gives CDR1 MNHNY, CDR2 SVGAGI (reference sequence).

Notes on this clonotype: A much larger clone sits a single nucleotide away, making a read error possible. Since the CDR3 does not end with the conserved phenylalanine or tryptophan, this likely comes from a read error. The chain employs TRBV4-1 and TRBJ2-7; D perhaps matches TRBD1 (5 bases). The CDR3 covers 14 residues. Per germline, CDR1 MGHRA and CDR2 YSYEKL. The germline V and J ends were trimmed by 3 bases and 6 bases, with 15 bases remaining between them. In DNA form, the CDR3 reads TGCGCCAGCAGCCAGCAGATACAGGCACGCGAGCAGTACCTC. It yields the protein CASSQQIQAREQYL.

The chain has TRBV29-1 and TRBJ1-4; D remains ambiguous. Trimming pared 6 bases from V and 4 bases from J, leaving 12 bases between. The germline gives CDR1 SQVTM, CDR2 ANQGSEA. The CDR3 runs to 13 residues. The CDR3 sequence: CSVTRVINEKLFF. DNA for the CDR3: TGCAGCGTGACCAGAGTGATTAATGAAAAACTGTTTTTT.

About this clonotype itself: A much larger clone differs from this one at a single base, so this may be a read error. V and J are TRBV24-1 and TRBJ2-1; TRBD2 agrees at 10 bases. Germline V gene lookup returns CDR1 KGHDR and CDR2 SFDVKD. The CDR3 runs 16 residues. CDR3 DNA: TGTGACACCAGTGATGCCGGGACTAGCGAGCTGAATGAGCAGTTCTTC. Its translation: CDTSDAGTSELNEQFF.

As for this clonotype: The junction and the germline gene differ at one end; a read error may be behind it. The CDR3 nucleotides read TGTGCTATCATTGAGCAGGGTGGCCCTGAAACTTTCTTT. The encoded protein is CAIIEQGGPETFF. V usage is TRBV10-3 and J usage is TRBJ1-1; maybe TRBD1 (5 bases). The CDR3 has 13 amino acids. Germline loops: CDR1 ENHRY, CDR2 SYGVKD.

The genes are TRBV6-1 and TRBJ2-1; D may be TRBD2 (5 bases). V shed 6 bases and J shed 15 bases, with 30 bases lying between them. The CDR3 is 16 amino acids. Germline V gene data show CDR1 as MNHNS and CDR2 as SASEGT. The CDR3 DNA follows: TGTGCCAGCAGAGGAGGCACCGAAGGAATCTTGGATTCCCGGTTCTTC. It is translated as CASRGGTEGILDSRFF.

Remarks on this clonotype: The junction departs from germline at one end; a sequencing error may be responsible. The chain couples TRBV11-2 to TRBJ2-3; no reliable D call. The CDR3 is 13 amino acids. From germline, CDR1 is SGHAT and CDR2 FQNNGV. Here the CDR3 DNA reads TGTGCCAGCATCTTAGGGTCGGACGATACACGGTATTTT. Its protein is CASILGSDDTRYF.

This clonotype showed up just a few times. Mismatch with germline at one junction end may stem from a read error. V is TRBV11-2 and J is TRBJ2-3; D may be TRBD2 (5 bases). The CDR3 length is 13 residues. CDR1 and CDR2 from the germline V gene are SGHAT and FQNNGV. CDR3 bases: TGTGCCAGCAGCATAGGGTCAGAGGGTACGCAATATTTT. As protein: CASSIGSEGTQYF.

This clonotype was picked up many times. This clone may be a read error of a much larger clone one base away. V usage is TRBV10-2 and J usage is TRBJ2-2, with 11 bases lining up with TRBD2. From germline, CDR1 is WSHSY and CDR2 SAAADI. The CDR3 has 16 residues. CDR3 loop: CASSDYSGRVAGEPFF. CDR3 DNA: TGCGCCAGCAGTGATTATAGCGGGAGGGTAGCCGGGGAGCCGTTTTTT.

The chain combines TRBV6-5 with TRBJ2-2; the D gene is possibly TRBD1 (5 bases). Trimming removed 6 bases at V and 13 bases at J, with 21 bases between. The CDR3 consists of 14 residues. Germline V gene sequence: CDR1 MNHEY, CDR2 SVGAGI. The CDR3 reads CASRDPGLARALFF. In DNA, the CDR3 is TGTGCCAGCAGGGACCCAGGGTTGGCCAGGGCGCTGTTTTTT.

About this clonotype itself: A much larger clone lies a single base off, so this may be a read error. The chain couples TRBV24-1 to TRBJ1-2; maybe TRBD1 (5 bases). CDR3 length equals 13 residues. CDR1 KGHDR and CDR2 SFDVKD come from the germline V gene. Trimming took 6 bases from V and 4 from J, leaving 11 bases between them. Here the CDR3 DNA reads TGTGCCACCAGTACCACAGGACTCTATGGCTACACCTTC. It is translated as CATSTTGLYGYTF.

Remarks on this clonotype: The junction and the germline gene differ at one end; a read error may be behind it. The CDR3 reads CACSRQDQGWGPGGELFF. The CDR3 coding sequence is TGCGCCTGCAGCCGCCAAGATCAAGGTTGGGGGCCAGGCGGGGAGCTGTTTTTC. The chain is built from TRBV4-1 and TRBJ2-2, with D perhaps TRBD1 or TRBD2 (6 bases each). The CDR3 has 18 amino acids. Germline lookup yields CDR1 MGHRA and CDR2 YSYEKL.